Below, 12 T cell receptor beta chains from the same sample are listed, as sequenced in a study of cytomegalovirus exposure and HLA in healthy donors. Both 60 Vbeta primers and 13 Jbeta primers went into the PCR. Data came from immunoSEQ multiplex PCR; TCRdb stores just in-frame clones and leaves some out. The data contain around 300,000 clones, roughly 70% of them seen just once; the ten biggest clones take up around 2%. Sequencing used PBMCs. These receptors all stem from a female donor in good health and CMV-seronegative.

The chain couples TRBV7-2 to TRBJ2-1, with 8 bases that match TRBD2. Per the germline V gene, CDR1 is SGHTA and CDR2 is FQGNSA. Losses at the gene ends were 1 base for V and 1 base for J; bases not matched to a gene: 6. This CDR3 spans 17 amino acids. CDR3 residues: CASSLDSGSGSYNEQFF. CDR3 nucleotide sequence: TGTGCCAGCAGCTTAGACAGCGGGAGTGGGTCCTACAATGAGCAGTTCTTC.

This clone has a handful of counts. The chain recombines TRBV15 with TRBJ2-1, with 7 bases lining up with TRBD2. CDR1 is LNHNV, CDR2 YYDKDF, per germline (reference sequence). The CDR3 has 15 amino acids. The V segment lost 8 bases and the J segment 3 bases; nucleotides outside the gene matches: 10. The CDR3 loop reads CATSTGGYGYNEQFF. CDR3 coding DNA: TGTGCCACCTCCACGGGGGGATACGGCTACAATGAGCAGTTCTTC.

This clone is a singleton in its sample. The chain employs TRBV9 and TRBJ1-2; no firm D call. Germline CDR1 SGDLS, CDR2 YYNGEE. V dropped 4 bases and J dropped 4 bases, with 17 bases sitting between them. This CDR3 has 15 amino acids. The CDR3 is CASSLWAESSYGYTF. CDR3 sequence (DNA): TGTGCCAGCAGCCTTTGGGCCGAGTCTTCCTATGGCTACACCTTC.

This chain connects TRBV2 to TRBJ1-2, with 9 bases that match TRBD1. The CDR3 loop spans 13 amino acids. Germline values: CDR1 SNHLY, CDR2 FYNNEI. After removal of 4 bases from V and 12 bases from J, the junction contained 9 bases not matched to a gene. The CDR3, as DNA: TGTGCCAGCAGTGTTGGGGACAGGGTAGCGGACACCTTC. Its translation is CASSVGDRVADTF.

This chain joins TRBV4-1 and TRBJ2-1, with 9 positions matching TRBD2. Germline values: CDR1 MGHRA, CDR2 YSYEKL. The V gene end was trimmed by 1 base and the J gene end by 4 bases; junction bases not matched to a gene: 8. The CDR3 contains 17 residues. The CDR3 region is CASSQGSSGKAYNEQFF. CDR3 DNA: TGCGCCAGCAGCCAAGGGTCTAGCGGGAAGGCTTACAATGAGCAGTTCTTC.

The V call is TRBV11-2, the J call TRBJ2-7; D possibly corresponds to TRBD2 (7 bases). This CDR3 has 15 amino acids. V lost 4 bases to trimming and J lost 3 bases, with 16 bases between them. Looked up from germline, CDR1 is SGHAT and CDR2 is FQNNGV. The CDR3 protein is CASSSEGGFVYEQYF. CDR3 bases: TGTGCCAGCAGCTCCGAGGGGGGGTTCGTCTACGAGCAGTACTTC.

The chain carries TRBV27 and TRBJ2-5; D is perhaps TRBD1 (6 bases). The DNA end is a closer match to TRBJ2-7, so the J assignment may be wrong. The CDR3 contains 15 residues. Germline CDR1 and CDR2: MNHEY and SMNVEV (reference sequence). CDR3 in DNA: TGTGCCAGCAGTTCGACAGGTTATAGCTCCTACGAGCAGTACTTC. Translation gives CASSSTGYSSYEQYF.

The chain carries TRBV19 and TRBJ1-5; no reliable D call. Trimming shortened V by 5 bases and J by 4 bases, and 18 bases separated the two germline ends. The CDR3 extends over 16 amino acids. Germline V gene sequence: CDR1 LNHDA, CDR2 SQIVND (reference sequence). In DNA form, the CDR3 reads TGTGCCAGTAGTCCGACTTCCGGAGGGTGGAATCAGCCCCAGCATTTT. It yields the protein CASSPTSGGWNQPQHF.

This chain uses TRBV2 with TRBJ2-3; TRBD2 matches 12 bases. The germline V gene has CDR1 SNHLY and CDR2 FYNNEI. Germline trimming cut 6 bases from V and 3 bases from J; bases unmatched to any gene: 4. The CDR3 contains 15 residues. The DNA for the CDR3 is TGTGCCAGCAGAGGGACTAGCGGGTTGACAGATACGCAGTATTTT. Translating gives CASRGTSGLTDTQYF.

The J gene is TRBJ1-1, the V gene TRBV28; D possibly corresponds to TRBD1 (5 bases). The germline CDR1 and CDR2 sequences are MDHEN and SYDVKM. V lost 2 bases and J 5 bases, leaving 12 bases between the germline ends. The CDR3 contains 14 residues. Here the CDR3 DNA reads TGTGCCAGCAGTTTAGGGCAGGGAGGTACTGAAGCTTTCTTT. As protein: CASSLGQGGTEAFF.

The chain uses TRBV28 and TRBJ1-1; possibly TRBD1 for D (5 bases). Trimming left V 3 bases short and J 4 bases short, with 15 bases between. The CDR3 spans 15 residues. Germline V gene data show CDR1 as MDHEN and CDR2 as SYDVKM. The CDR3 DNA is TGTGCCAGCAGTTTTGAAGGGGTGTTAGGCACTGAAGCTTTCTTT. Translating it yields CASSFEGVLGTEAFF.

The CDR3 protein is CASSQGTGGRETHEQYF. CDR3 sequence (DNA): TGTGCCAGCAGCCAAGGGACGGGCGGGCGGGAGACCCACGAGCAGTACTTC. The V and J genes are TRBV4-2 and TRBJ2-7; 7 nucleotides agree with TRBD2. With 1 base clipped from V and 5 bases from J, the junction kept 14 bases outside the gene matches. CDR1 is LGHNA, CDR2 YNFKEQ, per germline. The CDR3 has 17 residues.